A selection of T cell receptor beta chains follows, all from one sample in a study of neurological immune-mediated disorders. TCRdb ran MiXCR on the 5' RACE reads and lists one entry per CDR3 protein. The table has 71,000 or so distinct CDR3 sequences, 5% to 6% seen once. The source material was PBMCs. The receptors were gathered from a woman aged 25 to 39 with multiple sclerosis. Each CDR3 is given with its conserved first and last residue.

v_gene,CDR3aa
TRBV20-1,CSATRTVGNIQYF
TRBV5-1,CASNVGGSGETQYF
TRBV6-1,CASRVDRGLTEAFF
TRBV7-8,CASSLGTSGRSYEQYF
TRBV11-2,CASSSTGNEQFF
TRBV5-5,CASSLGPGQGGTEAFF
TRBV3-1,CASSQDSGRSQYF
TRBV6-2/TRBV6-3,CASNEGANGNTIYF
TRBV10-2,CAVQQGNTGELFF
TRBV20-1,CSAETSGRPYEQYF
TRBV12-3/TRBV12-4,CASSSGGFSTDTQYF
TRBV9,CASSGYPLSGEQFF
TRBV29-1,CSVAGTSSDTQYF
TRBV6-5,CASRQGFLTGELFF
TRBV3-1,CASSLNRDYNEQFF
TRBV14,CASSQKYLGGPANTGELFF
TRBV9,CASSVIGNTEAFF
TRBV3-1,CASSQVRSYEQYF
TRBV20-1,CSATYGGVRYNEQFF
TRBV5-1,CASSTTPGTGRETQYF
TRBV3-1,CASQRGSGANVLTF
TRBV15,CATSRDGLQGLLNSPLHF
TRBV5-1,CASRTGHQETQYF
TRBV5-1,CASSLWVGQETQYF
TRBV18,CASSPSLATGELFF
TRBV29-1,CSVDSDSDSLYGYTF
TRBV20-1,CSARGTSGSYEQFF
TRBV12-3/TRBV12-4,CASSLASRNTGELFF
TRBV29-1,CSVAPTGGTDTQYF
TRBV2,CASIVDRGVAETQYF
TRBV14,CASSQENRGTLNF
TRBV7-6,CASSSGTGQYEQYF
TRBV27,CASRQTGLSYNSPLHF
TRBV12-3/TRBV12-4,CASSLASGGGASADTQYF
TRBV5-1,CASSLVATIGDGLNTEAFF
TRBV27,CASRQGAIGEQYF
TRBV5-1,CASSRSSGADTIYF
TRBV5-1,CASSSTRGTGTGELFF
TRBV3-1,CASSQSGARTDTQYF
TRBV28,CASTLGLNREPYEQYF
TRBV2,CASSVDRGYYEQYF
TRBV5-1,CASSLGGEVAEAFF
TRBV10-3,CAIPDSSSGANVLTF
TRBV5-1,CASTPGGRGVNEQFF
TRBV20-1,CSAPADRGLEGELFF
TRBV11-2,CASSLDRGGTQYF
TRBV5-1,CASSLDRVPLHF
TRBV20-1,CSARAPGLYGYTF
TRBV20-1,CSASGRWSDTQYF
TRBV12-3/TRBV12-4,CASSFRDRAYNEQFF
TRBV27,CASSLRGARTEAFF
TRBV6-4,CASSDRDNSPLHF
TRBV5-1,CASSYDGANSPLHF
TRBV20-1,CSAREQGSKIDIQYF
TRBV6-5,CASSYFSGLSTDTQYF
TRBV5-1,CASSPGQGGKQFF